This T cell receptor beta chain was sequenced during a study of OX40 agonist ivuxolimab in advanced cancers. In the study overall: The study enrolled dose-escalation patients with hepatocellular carcinoma, melanoma, renal cell or head and neck cancer. Study-level findings and limits: Both CD4+ and CD8+ T cell populations in blood had undergone clonal expansion by week 6 at 0.1 to 3.0 mg/kg. Among the least clonally expanded were partial responders at 0.1-3.0 mg/kg.

Trimming took 1 base from V and 1 from J; bases not matched to a gene: 0. Germline-derived CDR1 and CDR2 are SGHRS and YFSETQ. This CDR3 has 14 amino acids. Clones were read by immunoSEQ multiplex PCR, and TCRdb kept only the in-frame ones, dropping some. The sample includes some 63,000 clones, 80% to 90% of them seen just once. A history of autoimmune disease or systemic immunosuppression excluded patients. With regard to this clone: Its antigen is not known.

The rearrangement joins TRBV5-1 to TRBJ2-5, with 8 bases matching TRBD2. The sequencing used CD4+ or CD8+ T cells sorted from blood, collected in a trial of the OX40 agonist ivuxolimab. This TCR derives from an adult with an advanced solid tumor such as melanoma, head and neck, liver or kidney cancer. The CDR3 loop is CASSLLAGQETQYF. The DNA for the CDR3 is TGCGCCAGCAGCTTGCTAGCGGGCCAAGAGACCCAGTACTTC.